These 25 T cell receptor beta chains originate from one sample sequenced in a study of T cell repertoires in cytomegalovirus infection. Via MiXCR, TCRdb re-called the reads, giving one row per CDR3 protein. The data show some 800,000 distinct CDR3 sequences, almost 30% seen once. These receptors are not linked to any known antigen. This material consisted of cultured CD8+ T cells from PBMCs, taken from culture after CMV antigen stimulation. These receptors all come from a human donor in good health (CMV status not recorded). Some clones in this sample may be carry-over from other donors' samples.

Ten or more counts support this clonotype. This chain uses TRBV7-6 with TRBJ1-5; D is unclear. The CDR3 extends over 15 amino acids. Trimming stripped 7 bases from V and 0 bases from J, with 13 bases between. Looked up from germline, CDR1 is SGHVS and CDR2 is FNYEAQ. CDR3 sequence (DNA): TGTGCCAGCACAGCTAGACCAGATAGCAATCAGCCCCAGCATTTT. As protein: CASTARPDSNQPQHF.

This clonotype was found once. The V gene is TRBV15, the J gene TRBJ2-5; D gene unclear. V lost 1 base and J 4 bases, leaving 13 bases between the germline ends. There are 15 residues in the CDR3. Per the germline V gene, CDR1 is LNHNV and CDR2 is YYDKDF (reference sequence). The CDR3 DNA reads TGTGCCACCAGCAGAGTAGGCCGTTCGGGAGAGACCCAGTACTTC. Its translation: CATSRVGRSGETQYF.

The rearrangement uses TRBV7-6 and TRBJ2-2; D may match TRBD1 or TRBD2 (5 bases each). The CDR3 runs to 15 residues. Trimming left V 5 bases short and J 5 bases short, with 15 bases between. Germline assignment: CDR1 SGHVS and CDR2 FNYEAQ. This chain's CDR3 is CASSQLRWGTGELFF. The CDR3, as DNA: TGTGCCAGCAGCCAATTAAGGTGGGGGACCGGGGAGCTGTTTTTT.

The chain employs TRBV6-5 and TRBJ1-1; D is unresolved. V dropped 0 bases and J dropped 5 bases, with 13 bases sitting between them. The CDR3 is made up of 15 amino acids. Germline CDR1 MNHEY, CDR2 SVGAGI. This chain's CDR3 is CASSYSGGSGTEAFF. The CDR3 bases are TGTGCCAGCAGTTACTCGGGAGGTTCGGGTACTGAAGCTTTCTTT.

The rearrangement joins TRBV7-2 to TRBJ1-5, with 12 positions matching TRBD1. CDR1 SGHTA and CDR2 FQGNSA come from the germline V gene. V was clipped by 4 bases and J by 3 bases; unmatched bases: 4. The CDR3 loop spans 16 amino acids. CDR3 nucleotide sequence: TGTGCCAGCAGCTCGAGGGACAGGGGGCTCAATCAGCCCCAGCATTTT. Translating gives CASSSRDRGLNQPQHF.

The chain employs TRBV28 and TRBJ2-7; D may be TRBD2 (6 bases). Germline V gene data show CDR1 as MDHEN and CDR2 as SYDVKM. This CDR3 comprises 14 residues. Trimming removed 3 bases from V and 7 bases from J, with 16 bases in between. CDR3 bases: TGTGCCAGCAGTTTCGCCGGAGGAGGGTTAGAGCAGTACGTC. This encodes CASSFAGGGLEQYV.

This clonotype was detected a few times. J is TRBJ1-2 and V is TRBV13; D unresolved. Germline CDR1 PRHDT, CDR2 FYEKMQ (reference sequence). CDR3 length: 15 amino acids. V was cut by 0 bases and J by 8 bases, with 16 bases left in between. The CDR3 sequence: CASSLGATTLVGYTF. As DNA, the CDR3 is TGTGCCAGCAGCTTAGGAGCCACGACACTGGTCGGCTACACCTTC.

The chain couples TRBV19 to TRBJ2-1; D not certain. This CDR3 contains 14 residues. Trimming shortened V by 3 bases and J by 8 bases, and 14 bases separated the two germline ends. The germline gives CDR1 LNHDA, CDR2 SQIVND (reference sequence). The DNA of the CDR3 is TGTGCCAGTAGTATGGTAGGGTCTTCACATGAGCAGTTCTTC. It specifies CASSMVGSSHEQFF.

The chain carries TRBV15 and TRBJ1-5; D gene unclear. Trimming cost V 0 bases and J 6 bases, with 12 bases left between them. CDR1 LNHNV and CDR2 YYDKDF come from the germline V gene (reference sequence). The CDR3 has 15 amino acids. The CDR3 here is CATSRDLGWGQPQHF. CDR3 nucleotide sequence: TGTGCCACCAGCAGAGATCTGGGTTGGGGTCAGCCCCAGCATTTT.

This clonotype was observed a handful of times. This CDR3 reads CASRFTQGFEQYF. CDR3 nucleotide sequence: TGCGCCAGCAGATTTACCCAGGGGTTCGAGCAGTACTTC. The chain has TRBV5-1 and TRBJ2-7; tentatively, D is TRBD1 (6 bases). CDR1 and CDR2 (germline): SGHRS, YFSETQ. V was cut by 5 bases and J by 6 bases, with 15 bases left in between. This CDR3 contains 13 residues. Supplemented by reference TRBV5-1 and TRBJ2-7, the full variable domain reads KAGVTQTPRYLIKTRGQQVTLSCSPISGHRSVSWYQQTPGQGLQFLFEYFSETQRNKGNFPGRFSGRQFSNSRSEMNVSTLELGDSALYLCASRFTQGFEQYFGPGTRLTVT.

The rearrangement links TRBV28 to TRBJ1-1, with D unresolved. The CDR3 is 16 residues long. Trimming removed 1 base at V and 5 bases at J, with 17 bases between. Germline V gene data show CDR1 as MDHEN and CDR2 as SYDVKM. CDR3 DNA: TGTGCCAGCAGTTTATCCCGGACGTGGCGGGAGACTGAAGCTTTCTTT. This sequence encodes CASSLSRTWRETEAFF. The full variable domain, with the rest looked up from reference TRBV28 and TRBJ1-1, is DVKVTQSSRYLVKRTGEKVFLECVQDMDHENMFWYRQDPGLGLRLIYFSYDVKMKEKGDIPEGYSVSREKKERFSLILESASTNQTSMYLCASSLSRTWRETEAFFGQGTRLTVV.

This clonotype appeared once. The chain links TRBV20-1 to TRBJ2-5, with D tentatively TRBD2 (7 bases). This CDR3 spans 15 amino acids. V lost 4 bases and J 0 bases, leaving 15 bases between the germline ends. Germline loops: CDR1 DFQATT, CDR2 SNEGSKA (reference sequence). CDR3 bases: TGCAGTGCTATCTGGGCGGGGGCGTACCAAGAGACCCAGTACTTC. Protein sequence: CSAIWAGAYQETQYF.

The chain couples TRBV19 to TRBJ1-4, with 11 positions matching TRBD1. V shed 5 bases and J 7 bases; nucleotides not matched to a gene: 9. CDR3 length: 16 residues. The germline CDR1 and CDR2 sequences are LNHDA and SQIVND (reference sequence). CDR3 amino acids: CASSRTGGSTLEKLFF. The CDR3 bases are TGTGCCAGTAGTCGGACAGGGGGCTCAACTCTTGAAAAACTGTTTTTT.

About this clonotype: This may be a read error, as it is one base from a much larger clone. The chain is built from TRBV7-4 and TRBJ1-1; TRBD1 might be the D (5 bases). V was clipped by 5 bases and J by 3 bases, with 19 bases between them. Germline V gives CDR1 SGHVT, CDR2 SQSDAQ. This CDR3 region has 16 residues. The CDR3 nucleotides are TGTGCCAGCAGCGCACACAAGGGGAAACGAGACACTGAAGCTTTCTTT. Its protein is CASSAHKGKRDTEAFF.

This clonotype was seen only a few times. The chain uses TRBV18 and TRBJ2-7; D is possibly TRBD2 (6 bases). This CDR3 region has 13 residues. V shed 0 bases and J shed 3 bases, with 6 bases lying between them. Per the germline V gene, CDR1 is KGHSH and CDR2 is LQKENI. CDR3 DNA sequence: TGTGCCAGCTCACCACCGACTAGCTACGAGCAGTACTTC. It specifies CASSPPTSYEQYF. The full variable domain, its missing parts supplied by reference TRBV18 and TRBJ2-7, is NAGVMQNPRHLVRRRGQEARLRCSPMKGHSHVYWYRQLPEEGLKFMVYLQKENIIDESGMPKERFSAEFPKEGPSILRIQQVVRGDSAAYFCASSPPTSYEQYFGPGTRLTVT.

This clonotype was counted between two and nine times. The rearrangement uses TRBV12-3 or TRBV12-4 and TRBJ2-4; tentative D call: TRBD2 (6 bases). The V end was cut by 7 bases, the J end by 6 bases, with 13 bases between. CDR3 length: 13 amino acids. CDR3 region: CASTRGGGNIQYF. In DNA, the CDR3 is TGTGCCAGCACCCGGGGAGGAGGAAACATTCAGTACTTC.

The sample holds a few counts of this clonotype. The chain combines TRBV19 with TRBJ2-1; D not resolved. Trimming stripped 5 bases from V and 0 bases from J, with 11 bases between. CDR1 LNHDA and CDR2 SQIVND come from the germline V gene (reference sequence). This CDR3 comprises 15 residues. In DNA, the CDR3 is TGTGCCAGTAGTTCTTCTTTGTCCTCCTACAATGAGCAGTTCTTC. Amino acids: CASSSSLSSYNEQFF.

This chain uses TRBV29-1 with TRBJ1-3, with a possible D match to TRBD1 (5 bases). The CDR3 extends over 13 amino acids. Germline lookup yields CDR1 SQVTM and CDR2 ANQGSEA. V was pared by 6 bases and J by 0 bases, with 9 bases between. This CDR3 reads CSVPGSSGNTIYF. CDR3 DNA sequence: TGCAGCGTCCCAGGGAGCTCTGGAAACACCATATATTTT.

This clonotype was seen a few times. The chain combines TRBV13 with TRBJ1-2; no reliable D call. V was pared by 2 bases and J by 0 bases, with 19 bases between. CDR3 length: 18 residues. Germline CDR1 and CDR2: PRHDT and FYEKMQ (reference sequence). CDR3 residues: CASSLFSDADPSNYGYTF. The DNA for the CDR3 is TGTGCCAGCAGCTTATTTTCAGACGCCGATCCGTCTAACTATGGCTACACCTTC. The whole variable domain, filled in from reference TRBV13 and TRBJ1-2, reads AAGVIQSPRHLIKEKRETATLKCYPIPRHDTVYWYQQGPGQDPQFLISFYEKMQSDKGSIPDRFSAQQFSDYHSELNMSSLELGDSALYFCASSLFSDADPSNYGYTFGSGTRLTVV.

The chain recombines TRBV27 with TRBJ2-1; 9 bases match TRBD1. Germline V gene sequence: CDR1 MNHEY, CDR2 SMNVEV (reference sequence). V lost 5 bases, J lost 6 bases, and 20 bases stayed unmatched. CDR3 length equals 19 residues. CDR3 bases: TGTGCCAGCAGTCCGAATTTTGGACAGGGGAAATTAATTCGCAATGAGCAGTTCTTC. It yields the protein CASSPNFGQGKLIRNEQFF.

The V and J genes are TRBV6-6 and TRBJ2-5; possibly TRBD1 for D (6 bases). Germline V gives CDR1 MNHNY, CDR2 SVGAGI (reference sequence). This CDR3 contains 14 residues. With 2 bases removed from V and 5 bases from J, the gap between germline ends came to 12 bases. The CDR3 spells CASSYPDSWETQYF. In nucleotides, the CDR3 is TGTGCCAGCAGTTACCCGGACAGTTGGGAGACCCAGTACTTC.

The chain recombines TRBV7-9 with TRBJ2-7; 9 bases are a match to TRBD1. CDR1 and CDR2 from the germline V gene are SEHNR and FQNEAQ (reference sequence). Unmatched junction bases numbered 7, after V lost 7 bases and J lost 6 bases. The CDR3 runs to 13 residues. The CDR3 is CASKRTGDGEQYF. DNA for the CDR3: TGTGCCAGCAAACGGACAGGGGATGGCGAGCAGTACTTC.

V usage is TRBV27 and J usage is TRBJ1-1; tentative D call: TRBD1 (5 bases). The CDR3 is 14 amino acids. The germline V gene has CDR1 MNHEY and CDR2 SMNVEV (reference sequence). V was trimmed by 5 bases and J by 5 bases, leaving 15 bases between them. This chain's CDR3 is CASSDWGIGTEAFF. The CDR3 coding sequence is TGTGCCAGCAGTGACTGGGGCATAGGAACTGAAGCTTTCTTT.

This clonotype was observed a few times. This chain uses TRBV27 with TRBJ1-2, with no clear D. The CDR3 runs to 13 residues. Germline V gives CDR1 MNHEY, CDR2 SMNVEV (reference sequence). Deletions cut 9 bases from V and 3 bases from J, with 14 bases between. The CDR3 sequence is CASAVGRYYGYTF. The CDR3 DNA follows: TGTGCCAGTGCCGTAGGGAGATACTATGGCTACACCTTC.

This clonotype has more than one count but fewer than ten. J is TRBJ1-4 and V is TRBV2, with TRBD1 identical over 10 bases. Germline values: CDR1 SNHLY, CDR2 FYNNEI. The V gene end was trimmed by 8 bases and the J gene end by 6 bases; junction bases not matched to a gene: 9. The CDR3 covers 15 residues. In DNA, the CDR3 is TGTGCCAGCGGGGGTCAGGACAGGGGGTATGAAAAACTGTTTTTT. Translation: CASGGQDRGYEKLFF.